The rows below give T cell receptor beta chains drawn from one sample of a study of CD8 T cells in ankylosing spondylitis. Using its own MiXCR run on the 5' RACE reads, TCRdb lists one record per CDR3 protein. Of about 200,000 distinct CDR3 sequences listed, about 7% are singletons. The sequenced sample consisted of blood, either unsorted or a sorted T cell fraction (not recorded which). Receptor source: a male donor with ankylosing spondylitis. Both conserved end residues are part of each CDR3. D genes are given only for firm matches. Clone sizes are given selectively: once, few, many, or a class where the clone is expanded.

clone size	D gene	V gene	J gene	CDR3 protein
few	-	TRBV12-2	TRBJ1-5	CASRLRFRRQPQHF
many	-	TRBV5-6	TRBJ2-1	CASSLGQSFYNEQFF
-	-	TRBV7-8	TRBJ2-3	CASSFYGDTDTQYF
many	-	TRBV20-1	TRBJ2-7	CSARGEGRRNYEQYF
few	-	TRBV29-1	TRBJ2-2	CSVDIPGEGAGELFF
-	-	TRBV20-1	TRBJ2-5	CSARVTRGFSQETQYF
-	-	TRBV20-1	TRBJ2-2	CSARERGAGNTGELFF
-	-	TRBV29-1	TRBJ1-1	CSVVEITRYTEAFF
many	TRBD1	TRBV11-2	TRBJ1-2	CASSLDRGLYGYTF
-	-	TRBV7-9	TRBJ2-3	CASSFESDVEARLSEYF
many	-	TRBV29-1	TRBJ2-1	CSVDGTYNEQFF
many	TRBD2	TRBV7-2	TRBJ2-1	CASSLAPGTSGSTYNEQFF
few	-	TRBV4-3	-	CASSQELLTINTDTQHF
many	-	TRBV5-5	TRBJ1-1	CASSLEGGSTEAFF
many	-	TRBV30	TRBJ1-5	CAWSPGPSGQPQHF
many	TRBD2	TRBV6-2/TRBV6-3	TRBJ2-1	CASSLPGTSGLSSYNEQFF
few	-	TRBV2	TRBJ2-3	CASREMGRRTDTQYF
many	TRBD2	TRBV28	TRBJ2-1	CASIFRTSGISEQFF
many	-	TRBV12-3/TRBV12-4	TRBJ1-1	CASSLGHLNTEAFF
-	TRBD2	TRBV5-1	TRBJ2-1	CASSPASGRAGEQFF
-	-	TRBV7-9	TRBJ2-1	CASSDTGTEQFF
many	-	TRBV7-9	TRBJ1-2	CASSLALSLDYYGYTF
many	-	TRBV7-9	TRBJ2-1	CASSLSSDRRRLQFF
-	-	TRBV15	TRBJ1-5	CATSGRGSNQPQHF
many	TRBD1	TRBV4-1	TRBJ2-1	CASSQLGQGGNEQFF
many	-	TRBV5-6	TRBJ1-2	CASSSTAGTDGYTF